This TCR beta chain was identified during a study of blood T cell repertoires in COVID-19. Across the study: Donors in the United States, Italy and Spain gave samples during acute or convalescent COVID-19. The cDNA or gDNA used as material had been derived from T cells, B-cell-depleted T cells, or PBMCs.

How the authors handled the data: The authors estimated nucleated cell counts from reference gene primer amplification. TCRdb's copy holds only in-frame clones and misses some; the assay was immunoSEQ multiplex PCR. V, J and clone size are those of that table, while D and trimming were read from the DNA. The sample contains over 150,000 clones, about four fifths of which appear only once. With 4 bases clipped from V and 5 bases from J, the junction kept 2 bases outside the gene matches. From germline, CDR1 is KGHDR and CDR2 SFDVKD. The CDR3 length is 14 residues. Seattle researchers signed up patients amid active infection and tracked them longitudinally.

Sequenced: peripheral blood. This receptor was identified in a woman over 75 with COVID-19, enrolled during active disease. The V call is TRBV24-1, the J call TRBJ2-1, with 9 bases identical to TRBD2. The CDR3 reads CATSEAGGHNEQFF. The CDR3 region has the DNA TGTGCCACCAGTGAAGCGGGGGGCCACAATGAGCAGTTCTTC.